The 19 T cell receptor beta chains below come from one sample, sequenced in a study of immune evolution from preneoplasia to lung adenocarcinoma. Method: immunoSEQ multiplex PCR; TCRdb's copy keeps in-frame clones and lacks some. The table records about 7,500 clones, over 60% of them present only once. Sequencing was carried out using FFPE invasive lung adenocarcinoma tissue. All receptors come from a person in their 40s with lung adenocarcinoma.

The chain links TRBV19 to TRBJ1-5; the D is unclear. The CDR3 loop spans 15 amino acids. Germline CDR1 reads LNHDA; CDR2 reads SQIVND (reference sequence). V was trimmed by 9 bases and J by 0 bases, leaving 15 bases between them. The CDR3 bases are TGTGCCAGCCAACTCACACCACTTAGCAATCAGCCCCAGCATTTT. Its protein is CASQLTPLSNQPQHF. The full variable domain, rest sourced from reference TRBV19 and TRBJ1-5, is DGGITQSPKYLFRKEGQNVTLSCEQNLNHDAMYWYRQDPGQGLRLIYYSQIVNDFQKGDIAEGYSVSREKKESFPLTVTSAQKNPTAFYLCASQLTPLSNQPQHFGDGTRLSIL.

The chain couples TRBV5-8 to TRBJ2-3; D remains ambiguous. V lost 2 bases, J lost 1 base, and 5 bases lay in between. This CDR3 region has 13 residues. CDR1 and CDR2 from the germline V gene are SGHTS and YDEGEE. The CDR3 DNA reads as TGTGCCAGCAGCTTTGGCCGCACAGATACGCAGTATTTT. It translates to CASSFGRTDTQYF. The variable domain in full, with the rest retrieved from reference TRBV5-8 and TRBJ2-3, is EAGVTQSPTHLIKTRGQQATLRCSPISGHTSVYWYQQALGLGLQFLLWYDEGEERNRGNFPPRFSGRQFPNYSSELNVNALELEDSALYLCASSFGRTDTQYFGPGTRLTVL.

The V gene is TRBV6-4, the J gene TRBJ2-7, with D perhaps TRBD1 or TRBD2 (5 bases each). CDR1 and CDR2 from the germline V gene are MRHNA and SNTAGT. Trimming stripped 5 bases from V and 7 bases from J, with 12 bases between. This CDR3 is built from 12 residues. CDR3 nucleotide sequence: TGTGCCAGCAGTTCAGGGTCGGGAGAGCAGTACTTC. Amino acid sequence: CASSSGSGEQYF.

CDR3 DNA sequence: TGCAGTGCTAGGTACAACTATGGCTACACCTTC. This translates into CSARYNYGYTF. This chain connects TRBV20-1 to TRBJ1-2; D unclear. Germline assignment: CDR1 DFQATT and CDR2 SNEGSKA (reference sequence). With 3 bases removed from V and 2 bases from J, the gap between germline ends came to 4 bases. The CDR3 contains 11 residues.

This chain joins TRBV6-4 and TRBJ2-1, with D tentatively TRBD2 (6 bases). CDR1 is MRHNA and CDR2 is SNTAGT in the germline V gene. V gave up 2 bases and J gave up 5 bases, with 13 bases separating them. The CDR3 length is 15 residues. The CDR3 DNA sequence: TGTGCCAGCAGTGACGGTAGCGGTTCAAACAATGAGCAGTTCTTC. It translates to CASSDGSGSNNEQFF.

Note on this clone: Different DNA sequences within this sample yield the same CDR3. The V gene is TRBV9, the J gene TRBJ1-3; 7 bases align to TRBD1. The CDR3 runs 14 residues. V lost 3 bases to trimming and J lost 4 bases; unmatched junction nucleotides: 4. The V gene's germline CDR1 is SGDLS and CDR2 YYNGEE. The CDR3 spells CASSAGTVGNTIYF. The CDR3 DNA is TGTGCCAGCAGCGCTGGGACAGTCGGAAACACCATATATTTT.

The J gene is TRBJ1-2, the V gene TRBV6-1; 9 nucleotides align to TRBD1. V gave up 6 bases and J gave up 8 bases; unmatched junction bases: 7. The CDR3 is 13 residues long. Germline V gives CDR1 MNHNS, CDR2 SASEGT. CDR3 region: CASSAGQGLGYTF. Here the CDR3 DNA reads TGTGCCAGCAGCGCGGGACAGGGCTTGGGCTACACCTTC.

This clone has only a few counts. The chain couples TRBV6-4 to TRBJ2-5, with 12 positions matching TRBD2. The germline V gene encodes CDR1 MRHNA and CDR2 SNTAGT. V shed 4 bases, J shed 1 base, and the junction held 1 base outside the gene matches. This CDR3 has 15 residues. In nucleotides, the CDR3 is TGTGCCAGCAGTGCGACTAGCGGGGGCCAAGAGACCCAGTACTTC. Residues: CASSATSGGQETQYF.

DNA of the CDR3: TGCGCCACTACGGGAGCGGGGGGTAAGTCCTACGAGCAGTACTTC. Protein: CATTGAGGKSYEQYF. The chain carries TRBV5-1 and TRBJ2-7; TRBD2 matches at 9 bases. Trimming at V came to 9 bases and at J to 1 base, leaving 11 bases not matched to a gene. The CDR3 contains 15 residues. The germline gives CDR1 SGHRS, CDR2 YFSETQ.

This clone was recorded only once. The V call is TRBV9, the J call TRBJ2-1, with D tentatively TRBD1 (6 bases). CDR1 is SGDLS and CDR2 is YYNGEE in the germline V gene. The V and J ends lost 0 bases and 5 bases respectively, with 15 bases between them. The CDR3 consists of 16 residues. The CDR3 region is CASSVGSGARNNEQFF. In nucleotides, the CDR3 is TGTGCCAGCAGCGTAGGATCAGGGGCCCGAAACAATGAGCAGTTCTTC.

This chain uses TRBV9 with TRBJ1-4; TRBD1 might be the D (6 bases). The CDR3 contains 15 residues. Germline CDR1 is SGDLS and CDR2 is YYNGEE. Trimming took 2 bases from V and 7 from J, leaving 15 bases between them. CDR3 nucleotides: TGTGCCAGCAGCGTGTCGGGGGCGCCTGGTGAAAAACTGTTTTTT. Amino acids: CASSVSGAPGEKLFF.

This chain joins TRBV19 and TRBJ2-1; D not resolved. Germline V gene sequence: CDR1 LNHDA, CDR2 SQIVND (reference sequence). The CDR3 totals 14 residues. V lost 5 bases to trimming and J lost 2 bases, with 10 bases between them. CDR3 sequence: CASSRDPTYNEQFF. The CDR3 nucleotides read TGTGCCAGTAGTCGAGACCCCACCTACAATGAGCAGTTCTTC. The variable domain in full, with the rest retrieved from reference TRBV19 and TRBJ2-1, is DGGITQSPKYLFRKEGQNVTLSCEQNLNHDAMYWYRQDPGQGLRLIYYSQIVNDFQKGDIAEGYSVSREKKESFPLTVTSAQKNPTAFYLCASSRDPTYNEQFFGPGTRLTVL.

The V and J genes are TRBV18 and TRBJ1-5; 8 nucleotides align to TRBD1. Per the germline V gene, CDR1 is KGHSH and CDR2 is LQKENI. V lost 5 bases and J lost 7; bases outside the gene matches: 7. CDR3 length: 14 residues. In DNA, the CDR3 is TGTGCCAGCTCATCGGACAGGGCAAAACAGCCCCAGCATTTT. Its protein product is CASSSDRAKQPQHF.

The chain links TRBV28 to TRBJ2-7, with 9 bases identical to TRBD1. Unmatched junction bases numbered 12, after V lost 6 bases and J lost 6 bases. This CDR3 region has 15 residues. Germline CDR1 reads MDHEN; CDR2 reads SYDVKM. CDR3 in amino acids: CASSTSGTGMFEQYF. The CDR3 region has the DNA TGTGCCAGCAGCACCTCGGGGACAGGGATGTTCGAGCAGTACTTC.

The rearrangement links TRBV27 to TRBJ1-4; 9 bases are a match to TRBD1. Trimming at V came to 6 bases and at J to 0 bases, leaving 5 bases not matched to a gene. This CDR3 region has 16 residues. Germline V gene lookup returns CDR1 MNHEY and CDR2 SMNVEV (reference sequence). The CDR3 DNA reads as TGTGCCAGCAGGTTACAGGGGGCAACAACTAATGAAAAACTGTTTTTT. Translated, it gives CASRLQGATTNEKLFF.

This chain uses TRBV7-2 with TRBJ2-1; the D is unclear. V was clipped by 3 bases and J by 5 bases, with 11 bases between them. Germline-derived CDR1 and CDR2 are SGHTA and FQGNSA. The CDR3 is 14 amino acids. CDR3 region: CASSFSSNHNEQFF. The CDR3 nucleotides read TGTGCCAGCAGCTTTAGTTCCAACCACAATGAGCAGTTCTTC.

The CDR3, as DNA: TGCAGTGCCCCCACGCCAGATACGCAGTATTTT. Its translation: CSAPTPDTQYF. The genes are TRBV20-1 and TRBJ2-3; D unclear. V was shortened by 6 bases and J by 4 bases, with 8 bases between the two germline ends. Germline CDR1 DFQATT, CDR2 SNEGSKA (reference sequence). This CDR3 has 11 residues.

The chain is built from TRBV11-2 and TRBJ1-1, with D maybe TRBD1 (5 bases). The CDR3 length is 16 residues. The germline V gene encodes CDR1 SGHAT and CDR2 FQNNGV. Trimming shortened V by 5 bases and J by 4 bases, and 20 bases separated the two germline ends. The DNA for the CDR3 is TGTGCCAGCAGCCCGACGGAGTCAGGGTGGACCACTGAAGCTTTCTTT. Protein product: CASSPTESGWTTEAFF.

The genes are TRBV6-1 and TRBJ2-3; unclear D gene. The V gene lost 3 bases and the J gene lost 6 bases, with 19 bases spanning the gap. This CDR3 has 16 amino acids. Germline values: CDR1 MNHNS, CDR2 SASEGT. This chain's CDR3 is CASSERRSAFRDTQYF. The CDR3 DNA reads TGTGCCAGCAGTGAGAGGAGATCGGCGTTTAGGGATACGCAGTATTTT.